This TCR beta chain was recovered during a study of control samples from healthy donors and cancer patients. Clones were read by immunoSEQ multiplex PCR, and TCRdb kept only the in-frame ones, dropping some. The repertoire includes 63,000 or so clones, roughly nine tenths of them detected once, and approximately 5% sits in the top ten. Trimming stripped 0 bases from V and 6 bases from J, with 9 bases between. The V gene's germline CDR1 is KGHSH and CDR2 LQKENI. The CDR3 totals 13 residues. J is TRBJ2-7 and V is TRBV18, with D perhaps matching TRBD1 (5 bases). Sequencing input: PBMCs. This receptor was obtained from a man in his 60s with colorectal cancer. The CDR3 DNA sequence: TGTGCCAGCTCACCACCGGGGCCGGGCGAGCAGTACTTC. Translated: CASSPPGPGEQYF.